One and the same sample provided the 20 T cell receptor beta chains below, sequenced in a study of neoadjuvant anti-PD-1 for oral cavity cancer. Time point here: after neoadjuvant nivolumab, at surgical resection. Profiled with immunoSEQ multiplex PCR; TCRdb holds only in-frame clones, not every one. The sample records 11,000 to 15,000 clones, about four fifths being singletons. The sequenced sample was PBMCs, obtained after nivolumab (anti-PD-1) treatment. Receptor source: a person between 40 and 85 years old with oral cavity squamous cell carcinoma.

This clone was detected only once. The chain combines TRBV6-5 with TRBJ1-1, with TRBD1 identical over 7 bases. The CDR3 spans 16 residues. From germline, CDR1 is MNHEY and CDR2 SVGAGI. After removal of 4 bases from V and 0 bases from J, the junction contained 8 bases not matched to a gene. The DNA for the CDR3 is TGTGCCAGCAGTTCACGGGAGGGGGCGGTGAACACTGAAGCTTTCTTT. This encodes CASSSREGAVNTEAFF.

The chain employs TRBV18 and TRBJ1-4, with D unresolved. Germline V gene lookup returns CDR1 KGHSH and CDR2 LQKENI. Between the trimmed V and J ends, which lost 10 bases and 3 bases, there was a span of 18 bases. This CDR3 spans 15 amino acids. The CDR3 coding sequence is TGTGCCACAAGTCCCCGGGAGGCCCCTAATGAAAAACTGTTTTTT. Translating it yields CATSPREAPNEKLFF.

The J gene is TRBJ1-2, the V gene TRBV6-5; D is ambiguous. Trimming cost V 2 bases and J 4 bases, with 14 bases left between them. The V gene's germline CDR1 is MNHEY and CDR2 SVGAGI. This CDR3 contains 15 residues. This CDR3 is CASSYDYGSSYGYTF. CDR3 DNA sequence: TGTGCCAGCAGTTACGACTACGGGAGCTCCTATGGCTACACCTTC.

This clone was found a few times. V usage is TRBV7-9 and J usage is TRBJ1-2; 7 nucleotides line up with TRBD1. This CDR3 has 13 residues. V shed 5 bases, J shed 4 bases, and the junction held 4 bases outside the gene matches. Germline CDR1 and CDR2: SEHNR and FQNEAQ (reference sequence). In nucleotides, the CDR3 is TGTGCCAGCAGCCCGGGACAGACCTATGGCTACACCTTC. Encoded protein: CASSPGQTYGYTF. Looking up the rest from reference TRBV7-9 and TRBJ1-2 gives the full variable domain: DTGVSQNPRHKITKRGQNVTFRCDPISEHNRLYWYRQTLGQGPEFLTYFQNEAQLEKSRLLSDRFSAERPKGSFSTLEIQRTEQGDSAMYLCASSPGQTYGYTFGSGTRLTVV.

The rearrangement uses TRBV30 and TRBJ2-5, with TRBD2 matching over 12 bases. This CDR3 comprises 16 residues. With 5 bases clipped from V and 4 bases from J, the junction kept 11 bases outside the gene matches. Germline values: CDR1 GTSNPN, CDR2 SVGIG (reference sequence). The CDR3 DNA reads TGTGCCTGGGGCGGGGCACCGGGACTAGCGGGAGAGACCCAGTACTTC. Amino acid sequence: CAWGGAPGLAGETQYF.

This chain links TRBV2 with TRBJ2-5; D not resolved. Trimming left V 8 bases short and J 6 bases short, with 10 bases between. Per the germline V gene, CDR1 is SNHLY and CDR2 is FYNNEI. This CDR3 spans 11 amino acids. The CDR3 region has the DNA TGTGCCAGCTCCTCTGTGCAGACCCAGTACTTC. Amino acids: CASSSVQTQYF.

This clone appeared a few times. The chain carries TRBV28 and TRBJ1-5; D is unresolved. Trimming shortened V by 5 bases and J by 2 bases, and 10 bases separated the two germline ends. Per the germline V gene, CDR1 is MDHEN and CDR2 is SYDVKM. The CDR3 sequence is 14 residues long. The CDR3 loop is CASSHPGGNQPQHF. The CDR3 DNA is TGTGCCAGCAGTCACCCCGGGGGCAATCAGCCCCAGCATTTT.

This chain uses TRBV10-3 with TRBJ2-7; D is possibly TRBD1 (5 bases). Looked up from germline, CDR1 is ENHRY and CDR2 is SYGVKD. V was shortened by 0 bases and J by 4 bases, with 13 bases between the two germline ends. The CDR3 consists of 15 residues. The CDR3 is CAISESGVAFYEQYF. The CDR3, as DNA: TGTGCCATCAGTGAGTCAGGGGTCGCCTTTTACGAGCAGTACTTC.

V usage is TRBV7-2 and J usage is TRBJ2-7, with D perhaps given as TRBD1 or TRBD2 (6 bases each). CDR1 and CDR2 (germline): SGHTA, FQGNSA. CDR3 length: 14 residues. V lost 5 bases, J lost 4 bases, and 15 bases lay in between. CDR3 protein: CASSLNWGAYEQYF. DNA for the CDR3: TGTGCCAGCAGCCTCAATTGGGGGGCGTACGAGCAGTACTTC.

This clone was counted a few times. The J gene is TRBJ2-2, the V gene TRBV19; D might be TRBD1 (6 bases). The CDR3 has 14 residues. CDR1 is LNHDA and CDR2 is SQIVND in the germline V gene (reference sequence). V lost 5 bases, J lost 7 bases, and 14 bases lay in between. The CDR3 is CASSSGTFIGELFF. For the CDR3, the DNA is TGTGCCAGTAGTTCAGGGACATTTATCGGGGAGCTGTTTTTT.

This chain joins TRBV5-1 and TRBJ2-7; 8 nucleotides match TRBD1. Looked up from germline, CDR1 is SGHRS and CDR2 is YFSETQ. The CDR3 has 16 residues. Trimming took 0 bases from V and 4 from J; bases not matched to a gene: 9. The DNA of the CDR3 is TGCGCCAGCAGCTTGGCCCCGACAGGGGAGGCGTACGAGCAGTACTTC. Translated: CASSLAPTGEAYEQYF. Complete variable domain (other parts from reference TRBV5-1 and TRBJ2-7): KAGVTQTPRYLIKTRGQQVTLSCSPISGHRSVSWYQQTPGQGLQFLFEYFSETQRNKGNFPGRFSGRQFSNSRSEMNVSTLELGDSALYLCASSLAPTGEAYEQYFGPGTRLTVT.

V is TRBV5-1 and J is TRBJ2-1; TRBD2 is a possible D gene (5 bases). Trimming cost V 2 bases and J 2 bases, with 8 bases left between them. The germline CDR1 and CDR2 sequences are SGHRS and YFSETQ. The length of the CDR3 is 14 residues. CDR3 loop: CASSFNSAYNEQFF. DNA of the CDR3: TGCGCCAGCAGCTTTAATAGCGCCTACAATGAGCAGTTCTTC.

CDR3 amino acids: CASSPSAGLETQYF. CDR3 sequence (DNA): TGCGCCAGCAGCCCCTCGGCAGGGCTTGAGACCCAGTACTTC. The rearrangement uses TRBV5-1 and TRBJ2-5, with D possibly TRBD1 on 5 matching bases. CDR3 length equals 14 residues. CDR1 and CDR2 from the germline V gene are SGHRS and YFSETQ. V lost 4 bases, J lost 5 bases, and 15 bases lay in between.

This clone was seen only a few times. J is TRBJ1-1 and V is TRBV4-1; D gene uncertain. Germline CDR1 MGHRA, CDR2 YSYEKL. V was cut by 1 base and J by 3 bases, with 6 bases left in between. This CDR3 region has 13 residues. The CDR3 protein is CASSQGGHTEAFF. In DNA form, the CDR3 reads TGCGCCAGCAGCCAAGGAGGTCACACTGAAGCTTTCTTT.

In DNA, the CDR3 is TGTGCCAGCAGTGAAGCACCGGGTCGAGATACGCAGTATTTT. Encoded protein: CASSEAPGRDTQYF. This chain links TRBV6-1 with TRBJ2-3; D is undetermined. Trimming took 0 bases from V and 5 from J, leaving 9 bases between them. The CDR3 length is 14 residues. The germline CDR1 and CDR2 sequences are MNHNS and SASEGT.

The J gene is TRBJ2-5, the V gene TRBV5-1; 9 bases line up with TRBD1. Trimming took 4 bases from V and 5 from J; bases not matched to a gene: 12. This CDR3 has 16 residues. Germline assignment: CDR1 SGHRS and CDR2 YFSETQ. CDR3 bases: TGCGCCAGCAGCATGGGGGGGACAGGGCCGCAGGAGACCCAGTACTTC. Amino acid sequence: CASSMGGTGPQETQYF.

The genes are TRBV5-1 and TRBJ1-2; D is possibly TRBD1 (6 bases). V lost 2 bases and J 6 bases, leaving 17 bases between the germline ends. The germline V gene has CDR1 SGHRS and CDR2 YFSETQ. The CDR3 contains 15 residues. Written as DNA, the CDR3 is TGCGCCAGCAGCTTAGCGGGGGCACTCTCTGATGGCTACACCTTC. Translated: CASSLAGALSDGYTF. The full variable domain, rest sourced from reference TRBV5-1 and TRBJ1-2, is KAGVTQTPRYLIKTRGQQVTLSCSPISGHRSVSWYQQTPGQGLQFLFEYFSETQRNKGNFPGRFSGRQFSNSRSEMNVSTLELGDSALYLCASSLAGALSDGYTFGSGTRLTVV.

The CDR3 DNA reads TGTGCCAGCAGCCTCGGACACGCGCAAGAGACCCAGTACTTC. Amino acid sequence: CASSLGHAQETQYF. The J gene is TRBJ2-5, the V gene TRBV2; possible D gene TRBD1, 5 bases. V lost 6 bases to trimming and J lost 2 bases, with 13 bases between them. Germline-derived CDR1 and CDR2 are SNHLY and FYNNEI. The CDR3 runs to 14 residues.

This sequence joins TRBV27 and TRBJ1-1, with 8 bases identical to TRBD1. The CDR3 totals 15 residues. Per germline, CDR1 MNHEY and CDR2 SMNVEV (reference sequence). Trimming cost V 6 bases and J 1 base; bases outside gene matches: 7. This CDR3 reads CASSLHGTGNTEAFF. CDR3 DNA: TGTGCCAGCAGCCTCCACGGGACAGGGAACACTGAAGCTTTCTTT.

The chain employs TRBV10-3 and TRBJ2-7; TRBD1 might be the D (6 bases). The CDR3 has 13 residues. Germline V lookup: CDR1 ENHRY, CDR2 SYGVKD. Trimming stripped 10 bases from V and 2 bases from J, with 15 bases between. DNA for the CDR3: TGTGCCACCTCAGACAGGCGACCCTACGAGCAGTACTTC. Its protein is CATSDRRPYEQYF.